The 17 T cell receptor beta chains below were found in one sample sequenced in a study of blood T cells in healthy people across ages. It was with a sample-barcoded 5' primer and a J-beta primer mix that a second PCR of roughly 7 to 12 cycles was run. MiXCR, run by TCRdb on the 5' RACE reads, gives a single entry per CDR3 protein. The profile shows almost 800,000 distinct CDR3 sequences, about 62% of them singletons. Sequencing was performed on blood. The source of these receptors is a young man in good health.

Written as DNA, the CDR3 is TGTGCCAGCAGTCCCCACCCGGGGGAGCAGTACTTC. Its translation: CASSPHPGEQYF. The chain has TRBV6-6 and TRBJ2-7, with TRBD2 as a possible D gene (5 bases). CDR1 and CDR2 from the germline V gene are MNHNY and SVGAGI (reference sequence). Trimming removed 5 bases at V and 7 bases at J, with 12 bases between. CDR3 length: 12 amino acids.

The chain has TRBV11-2 and TRBJ2-7; unclear D gene. V was cut by 7 bases and J by 1 base, with 17 bases left in between. The germline gives CDR1 SGHAT, CDR2 FQNNGV. This CDR3 has 15 residues. This CDR3 is CASNQDGSGSYEQYF. Written as DNA, the CDR3 is TGTGCCAGCAATCAAGACGGTTCCGGTTCCTACGAGCAGTACTTC.

This clonotype occurred a few times. V and J are TRBV20-1 and TRBJ1-2; D remains ambiguous. The CDR3 spans 13 residues. V gave up 2 bases and J gave up 3 bases, with 10 bases separating them. Germline V CDR1 and CDR2: DFQATT, SNEGSKA (reference sequence). For the CDR3, the DNA is TGCAGTGCTAGAACCCCGACCGACTATGGCTACACCTTC. It is translated as CSARTPTDYGYTF.

Details on this clonotype: A single base separates this from a much larger clone, so it may be a read error. V and J are TRBV5-1 and TRBJ2-7; the D gene is possibly TRBD1 (6 bases). The CDR3 spans 14 residues. From germline, CDR1 is SGHRS and CDR2 YFSETQ. The CDR3 nucleotides read TGCGCCTGCAGAGGCCAGGGGAGCTCCTACGAGCAGTACTTC. It specifies CACRGQGSSYEQYF.

CDR3 coding DNA: TGTGCCAGCAGTTATGGTTTAGCAGTAGCCCAGCATTTT. Its protein is CASSYGLAVAQHF. The chain uses TRBV2 and TRBJ1-5; no definite D call. The CDR3 runs 13 residues. Germline V gene lookup returns CDR1 SNHLY and CDR2 FYNNEI. V lost 5 bases to trimming and J lost 11 bases, with 16 bases between them.

The J gene is TRBJ1-1, the V gene TRBV4-1; D ambiguous. This CDR3 spans 15 amino acids. V lost 1 base and J lost 5, with 14 bases in between. Germline CDR1 reads MGHRA; CDR2 reads YSYEKL. CDR3 DNA sequence: TGCGCCAGCAGCCAAGGAGGACCGGGCCAAACTGAAGCTTTCTTT. This sequence encodes CASSQGGPGQTEAFF.

The V gene is TRBV9, the J gene TRBJ2-5; possible D gene TRBD2, 6 bases. Germline V gives CDR1 SGDLS, CDR2 YYNGEE. The V and J ends lost 4 bases and 0 bases respectively, with 10 bases between them. The CDR3 contains 14 residues. The CDR3 loop is CASSKTSNQETQYF. In DNA form, the CDR3 reads TGTGCCAGCAGCAAGACTAGTAACCAAGAGACCCAGTACTTC.

For this clonotype: This may arise from a read error, as a much more abundant clone is one base away. J is TRBJ2-5 and V is TRBV15, with D possibly being TRBD1 (6 bases). Trimming cost V 3 bases and J 0 bases, with 11 bases left between them. Germline values: CDR1 LNHNV, CDR2 YYDKDF (reference sequence). This CDR3 spans 15 amino acids. DNA of the CDR3: TGTGCCACCAGCAGGGGGGCAGGGGACCAAGAGACCCAGTACTTC. Amino acids: CATSRGAGDQETQYF.

This clonotype was seen a few times. The chain employs TRBV20-1 and TRBJ1-6; the D is unclear. Germline loops: CDR1 DFQATT, CDR2 SNEGSKA (reference sequence). This CDR3 contains 12 residues. Trimming stripped 5 bases from V and 7 bases from J, with 9 bases between. The CDR3 region has the DNA TGCAGTGCTGTGGGGAGCAATTCACCCCTCCACTTT. Translation gives CSAVGSNSPLHF.

The rearrangement links TRBV7-9 to TRBJ2-4; either TRBD1 or TRBD2 may fit D (6 bases each). Trimming shortened V by 1 base and J by 5 bases, and 12 bases separated the two germline ends. This CDR3 has 15 amino acids. Germline V lookup: CDR1 SEHNR, CDR2 FQNEAQ (reference sequence). The DNA for the CDR3 is TGTGCCAGCAGCTTAGTTGGGGGGCAGGAAAACATTCAGTACTTC. Translated, it gives CASSLVGGQENIQYF.

V is TRBV12-3 or TRBV12-4 and J is TRBJ2-5; D is possibly TRBD1 (6 bases). The V gene lost 3 bases and the J gene lost 2 bases, with 10 bases spanning the gap. The CDR3 has 14 residues. This CDR3 reads CASSLLGAQETQYF. Written as DNA, the CDR3 is TGTGCCAGCAGTTTGTTGGGGGCACAAGAGACCCAGTACTTC.

There are many counts of this clonotype. V gene TRBV6-2 or TRBV6-3 combines with J gene TRBJ1-2; D is unresolved. The CDR3 contains 15 residues. CDR1 and CDR2 from the germline V gene are MNHEY and SVGEGT. V gave up 4 bases and J gave up 6 bases, with 18 bases separating them. The CDR3 DNA sequence: TGTGCCAGCAGTTCCTACGACTCGGTCGAGAATGGCTACACCTTC. Its translation is CASSSYDSVENGYTF.

This chain connects TRBV7-9 to TRBJ1-1; unclear D gene. Germline V gives CDR1 SEHNR, CDR2 FQNEAQ (reference sequence). The CDR3 extends over 13 amino acids. V gave up 4 bases and J gave up 10 bases, with 16 bases separating them. The CDR3 sequence: CASSSTRGEGAFF. The CDR3 DNA follows: TGTGCCAGCAGCTCGACCCGGGGAGAGGGAGCTTTCTTT. The complete variable domain, with remaining parts taken from reference TRBV7-9 and TRBJ1-1, reads DTGVSQNPRHKITKRGQNVTFRCDPISEHNRLYWYRQTLGQGPEFLTYFQNEAQLEKSRLLSDRFSAERPKGSFSTLEIQRTEQGDSAMYLCASSSTRGEGAFFGQGTRLTVV.

This clonotype was recorded a few times. The V call is TRBV7-9, the J call TRBJ1-2; D is unclear. Trimming left V 2 bases short and J 4 bases short, with 11 bases between. The CDR3 is 14 residues long. Germline assignment: CDR1 SEHNR and CDR2 FQNEAQ (reference sequence). The CDR3 is CASSLPRGSYGYTF. DNA of the CDR3: TGTGCCAGCAGCTTACCTCGAGGAAGCTATGGCTACACCTTC. The full variable domain, in which reference TRBV7-9 and TRBJ1-2 provide the parts outside the CDR3, is DTGVSQNPRHKITKRGQNVTFRCDPISEHNRLYWYRQTLGQGPEFLTYFQNEAQLEKSRLLSDRFSAERPKGSFSTLEIQRTEQGDSAMYLCASSLPRGSYGYTFGSGTRLTVV.

This clonotype was picked up a small number of times. The chain employs TRBV6-5 and TRBJ2-7; D may correspond to TRBD1 or TRBD2 (5 bases each). Trimming pared 2 bases from V and 0 bases from J, leaving 5 bases between. Germline CDR1 MNHEY, CDR2 SVGAGI. The CDR3 is 13 residues long. Written as DNA, the CDR3 is TGTGCCAGCAGTTACGGGGGCTCCTACGAGCAGTACTTC. Its translation: CASSYGGSYEQYF.

The V call is TRBV20-1, the J call TRBJ2-5; no definite D call. CDR3 length: 15 residues. V was shortened by 4 bases and J by 1 base, with 16 bases between the two germline ends. Germline V gives CDR1 DFQATT, CDR2 SNEGSKA (reference sequence). In DNA, the CDR3 is TGCAGTGCTAACCCGGTTGAGCGTCTCCAAGAGACCCAGTACTTC. Amino acid sequence: CSANPVERLQETQYF.

The chain carries TRBV6-5 and TRBJ2-1; the D call may be TRBD1 or TRBD2 (5 bases each). V dropped 5 bases and J dropped 12 bases, with 14 bases sitting between them. CDR3 length equals 12 residues. The V gene's germline CDR1 is MNHEY and CDR2 SVGAGI. For the CDR3, the DNA is TGTGCCAGCAGTGCCATGACTGGGGGGCAGTTCTTC. Amino acid sequence: CASSAMTGGQFF.